The present T cell receptor beta chain was sequenced within a study of T cell repertoires in cytomegalovirus infection. TCRdb called the reads again in MiXCR, with one record for every CDR3 protein. Altogether approximately 770,000 distinct CDR3 sequences are present, 25% to 35% being singletons, with the ten largest covering roughly 14%. The CDR3 is 11 amino acids. Trimming cost V 7 bases and J 7 bases, with 10 bases left between them. CDR1 is MNHEY, CDR2 SVGEGT, per germline. Worth noting for this clonotype: Its antigen is undetermined.

The sequence came from a human donor in good health (CMV status not recorded). Some clones in this sample may be carry-over from other donors' samples. This specimen consisted of cultured CD8+ T cells from PBMCs, obtained from culture after CMV antigen stimulation. This sequence joins TRBV6-2 or TRBV6-3 and TRBJ2-5; D remains unclear. The CDR3 DNA sequence: TGTGCCAGCACCCCGGGCGGGACCCAGTACTTC. This encodes CASTPGGTQYF.